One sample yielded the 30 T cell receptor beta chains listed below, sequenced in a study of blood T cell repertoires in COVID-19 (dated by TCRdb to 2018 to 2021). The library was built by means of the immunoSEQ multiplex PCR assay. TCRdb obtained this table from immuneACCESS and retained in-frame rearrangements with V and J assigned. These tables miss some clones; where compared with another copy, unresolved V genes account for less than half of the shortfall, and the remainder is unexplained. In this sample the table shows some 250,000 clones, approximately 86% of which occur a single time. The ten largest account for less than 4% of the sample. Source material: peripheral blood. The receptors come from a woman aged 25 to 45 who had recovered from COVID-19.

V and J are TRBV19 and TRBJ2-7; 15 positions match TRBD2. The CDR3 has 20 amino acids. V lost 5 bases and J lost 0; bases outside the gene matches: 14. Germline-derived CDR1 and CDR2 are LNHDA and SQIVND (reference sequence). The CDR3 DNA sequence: TGTGCCAGTAGTCCCTCCCCGGGACTAGCGGGGGGACCCGTCTCCTACGAGCAGTACTTC. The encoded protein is CASSPSPGLAGGPVSYEQYF.

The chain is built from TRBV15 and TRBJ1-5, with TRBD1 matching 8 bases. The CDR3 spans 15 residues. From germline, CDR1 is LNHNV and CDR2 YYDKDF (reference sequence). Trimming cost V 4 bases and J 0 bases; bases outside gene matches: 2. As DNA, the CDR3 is TGTGCCACCAGCACGACAGGGGCTAGCAATCAGCCCCAGCATTTT. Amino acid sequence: CATSTTGASNQPQHF. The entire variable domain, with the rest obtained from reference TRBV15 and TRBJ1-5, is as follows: DAMVIQNPRYQVTQFGKPVTLSCSQTLNHNVMYWYQQKSSQAPKLLFHYYDKDFNNEADTPDNFQSRRPNTSFCFLDIRSPGLGDTAMYLCATSTTGASNQPQHFGDGTRLSIL.

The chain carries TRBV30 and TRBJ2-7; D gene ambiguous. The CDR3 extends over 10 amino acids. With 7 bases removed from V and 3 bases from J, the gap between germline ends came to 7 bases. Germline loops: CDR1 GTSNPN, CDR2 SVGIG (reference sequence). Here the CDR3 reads CAFSDYEQYF. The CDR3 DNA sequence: TGTGCCTTTTCAGACTACGAGCAGTACTTC.

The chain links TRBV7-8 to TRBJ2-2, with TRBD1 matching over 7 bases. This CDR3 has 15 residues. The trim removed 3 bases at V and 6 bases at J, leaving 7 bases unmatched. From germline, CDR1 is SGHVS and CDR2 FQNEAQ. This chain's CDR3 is CASSLLTGFSGELFF. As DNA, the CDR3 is TGTGCCAGCAGCTTGCTGACAGGGTTCTCCGGGGAGCTGTTTTTT.

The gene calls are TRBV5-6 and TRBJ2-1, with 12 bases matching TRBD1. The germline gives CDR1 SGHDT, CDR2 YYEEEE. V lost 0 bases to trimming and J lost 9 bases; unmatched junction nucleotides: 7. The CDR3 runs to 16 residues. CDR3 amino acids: CASSLAWGQGAGEQFF. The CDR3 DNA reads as TGTGCCAGCAGCTTGGCTTGGGGACAGGGGGCCGGTGAGCAGTTCTTC.

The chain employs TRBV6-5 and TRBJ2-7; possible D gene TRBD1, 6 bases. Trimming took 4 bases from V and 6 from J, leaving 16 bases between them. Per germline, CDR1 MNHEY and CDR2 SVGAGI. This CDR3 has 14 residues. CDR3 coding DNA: TGTGCCAGCAGTTTTACAACAGGGCTAGCCGAGCAGTACTTC. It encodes CASSFTTGLAEQYF.

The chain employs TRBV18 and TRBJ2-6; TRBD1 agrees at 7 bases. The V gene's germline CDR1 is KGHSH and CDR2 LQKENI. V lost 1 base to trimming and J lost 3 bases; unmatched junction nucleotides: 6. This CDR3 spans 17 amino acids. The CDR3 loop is CASSPLEDRVGANVLTF. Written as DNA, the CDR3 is TGTGCCAGCTCACCACTTGAAGACAGGGTTGGGGCCAACGTCCTGACTTTC.

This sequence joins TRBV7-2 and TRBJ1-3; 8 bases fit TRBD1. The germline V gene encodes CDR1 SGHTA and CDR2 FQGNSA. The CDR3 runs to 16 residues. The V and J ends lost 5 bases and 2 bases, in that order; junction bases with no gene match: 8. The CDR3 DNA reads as TGTGCCAGCAGCCCAGAATCAGGGGGCGCTGGAAACACCATATATTTT. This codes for CASSPESGGAGNTIYF. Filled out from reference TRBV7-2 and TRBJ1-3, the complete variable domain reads GAGVSQSPSNKVTEKGKDVELRCDPISGHTALYWYRQSLGQGLEFLIYFQGNSAPDKSGLPSDRFSAERTGGSVSTLTIQRTQQEDSAVYLCASSPESGGAGNTIYFGEGSWLTVV.

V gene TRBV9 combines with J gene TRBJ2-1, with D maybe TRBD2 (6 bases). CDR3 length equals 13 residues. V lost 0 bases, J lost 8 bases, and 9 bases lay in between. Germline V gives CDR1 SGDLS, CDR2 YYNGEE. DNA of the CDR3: TGTGCCAGCAGCGTAGTGGCGGGGCATGAGCAGTTCTTC. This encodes CASSVVAGHEQFF.

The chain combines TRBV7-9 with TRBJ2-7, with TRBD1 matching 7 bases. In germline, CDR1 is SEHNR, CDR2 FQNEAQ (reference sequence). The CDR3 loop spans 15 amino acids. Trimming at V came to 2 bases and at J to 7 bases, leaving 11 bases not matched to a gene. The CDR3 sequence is CASSLPTGSVREQYF. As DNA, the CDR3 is TGTGCCAGCAGCTTACCGACAGGGTCGGTCAGGGAGCAGTACTTC.

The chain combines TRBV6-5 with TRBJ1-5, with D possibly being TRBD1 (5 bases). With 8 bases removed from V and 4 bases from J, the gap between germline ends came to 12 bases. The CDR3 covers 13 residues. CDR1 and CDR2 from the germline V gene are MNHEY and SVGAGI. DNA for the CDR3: TGTGCCAGCTCCGACAGAATAAATCAGCCCCAGCATTTT. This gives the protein CASSDRINQPQHF.

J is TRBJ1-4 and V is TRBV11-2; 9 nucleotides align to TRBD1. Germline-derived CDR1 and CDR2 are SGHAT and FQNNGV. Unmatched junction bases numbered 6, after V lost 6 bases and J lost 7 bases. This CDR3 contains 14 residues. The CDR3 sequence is CASSSDRGSEKLFF. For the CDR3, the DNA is TGTGCCAGCAGTTCCGACAGGGGGAGTGAAAAACTGTTTTTT.

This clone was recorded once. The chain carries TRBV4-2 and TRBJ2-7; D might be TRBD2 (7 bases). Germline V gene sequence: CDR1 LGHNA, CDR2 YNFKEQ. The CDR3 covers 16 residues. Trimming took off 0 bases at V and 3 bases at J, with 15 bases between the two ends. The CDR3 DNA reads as TGTGCCAGCAGCCAAGAAGGGGGGGCGCGAGACTACGAGCAGTACTTC. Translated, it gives CASSQEGGARDYEQYF.

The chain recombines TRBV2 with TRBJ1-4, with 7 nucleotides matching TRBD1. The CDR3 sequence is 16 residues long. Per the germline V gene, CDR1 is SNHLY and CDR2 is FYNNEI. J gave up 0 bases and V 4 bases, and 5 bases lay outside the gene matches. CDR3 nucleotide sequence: TGTGCCAGCAGTGTAGGGACAGCTGCAACTAATGAAAAACTGTTTTTT. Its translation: CASSVGTAATNEKLFF.

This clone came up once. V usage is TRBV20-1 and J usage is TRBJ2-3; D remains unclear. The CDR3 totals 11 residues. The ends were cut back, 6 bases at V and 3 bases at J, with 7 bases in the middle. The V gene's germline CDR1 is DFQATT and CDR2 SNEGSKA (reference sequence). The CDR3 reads CSASLTDTQYF. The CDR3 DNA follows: TGCAGTGCAAGCCTTACAGATACGCAGTATTTT.

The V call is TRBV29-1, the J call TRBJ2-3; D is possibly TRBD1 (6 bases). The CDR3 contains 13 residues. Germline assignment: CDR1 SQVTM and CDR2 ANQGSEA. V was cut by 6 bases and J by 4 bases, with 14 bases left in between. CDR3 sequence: CSVNEPGADTQYF. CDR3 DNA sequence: TGCAGCGTAAATGAGCCAGGGGCAGATACGCAGTATTTT.

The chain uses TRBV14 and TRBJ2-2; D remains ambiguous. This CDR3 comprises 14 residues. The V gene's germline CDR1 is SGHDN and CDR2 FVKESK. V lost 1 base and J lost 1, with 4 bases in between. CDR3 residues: CASSQGGNTGELFF. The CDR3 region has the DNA TGTGCCAGCAGCCAAGGCGGGAACACCGGGGAGCTGTTTTTT.

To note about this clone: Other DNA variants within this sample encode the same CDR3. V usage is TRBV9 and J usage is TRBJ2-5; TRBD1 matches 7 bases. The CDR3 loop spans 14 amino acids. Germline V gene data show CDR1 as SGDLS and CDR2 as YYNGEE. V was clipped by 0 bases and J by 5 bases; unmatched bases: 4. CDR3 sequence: CASSVGGGRETQYF. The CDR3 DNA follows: TGTGCCAGCAGCGTAGGAGGGGGCAGGGAGACCCAGTACTTC.

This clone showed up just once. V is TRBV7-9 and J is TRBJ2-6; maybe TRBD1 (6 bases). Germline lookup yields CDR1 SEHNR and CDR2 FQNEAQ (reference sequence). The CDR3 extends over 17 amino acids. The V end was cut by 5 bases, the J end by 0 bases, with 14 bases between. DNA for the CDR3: TGTGCCAGCAGCATAGGACAGTCTAGCTCTGGGGCCAACGTCCTGACTTTC. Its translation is CASSIGQSSSGANVLTF.

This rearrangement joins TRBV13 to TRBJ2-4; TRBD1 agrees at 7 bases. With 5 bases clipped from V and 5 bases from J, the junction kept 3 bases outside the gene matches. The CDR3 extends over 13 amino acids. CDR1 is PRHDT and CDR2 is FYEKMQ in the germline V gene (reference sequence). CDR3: CASSNQGENIQYF. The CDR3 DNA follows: TGTGCCAGCAGCAATCAGGGGGAAAACATTCAGTACTTC. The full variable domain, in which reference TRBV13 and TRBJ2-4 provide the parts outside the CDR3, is AAGVIQSPRHLIKEKRETATLKCYPIPRHDTVYWYQQGPGQDPQFLISFYEKMQSDKGSIPDRFSAQQFSDYHSELNMSSLELGDSALYFCASSNQGENIQYFGAGTRLSVL.

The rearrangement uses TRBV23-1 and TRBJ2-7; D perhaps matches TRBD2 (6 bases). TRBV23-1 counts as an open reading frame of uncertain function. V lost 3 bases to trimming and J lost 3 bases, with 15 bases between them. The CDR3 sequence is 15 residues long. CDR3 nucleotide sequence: TGCGCCAGCAGTCACCTACAGGAGGGGCACTACGAGCAGTACTTC. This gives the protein CASSHLQEGHYEQYF.

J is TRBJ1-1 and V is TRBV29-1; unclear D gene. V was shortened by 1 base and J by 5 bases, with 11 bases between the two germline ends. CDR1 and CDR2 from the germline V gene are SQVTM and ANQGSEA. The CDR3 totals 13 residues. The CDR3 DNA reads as TGCAGCGTTGAAGTTGGAGTGAGTACTGAAGCTTTCTTT. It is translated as CSVEVGVSTEAFF.

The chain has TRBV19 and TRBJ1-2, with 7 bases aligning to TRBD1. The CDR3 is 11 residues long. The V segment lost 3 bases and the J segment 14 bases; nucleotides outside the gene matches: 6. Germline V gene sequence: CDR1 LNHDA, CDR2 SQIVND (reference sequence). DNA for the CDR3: TGTGCCAGTAGTATGGGACAGACCGCTACCTTC. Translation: CASSMGQTATF.

CDR3 protein: CASSPRGLAGGDTQYF. CDR3 nucleotide sequence: TGTGCCAGCAGCCCAAGAGGGCTAGCGGGGGGAGATACGCAGTATTTT. V and J are TRBV7-3 and TRBJ2-3; 11 bases map to TRBD2. Trimming removed 5 bases from V and 5 bases from J; junction bases left unmatched: 9. The CDR3 consists of 16 residues. CDR1 is SGHTA and CDR2 is FQGTGA in the germline V gene.

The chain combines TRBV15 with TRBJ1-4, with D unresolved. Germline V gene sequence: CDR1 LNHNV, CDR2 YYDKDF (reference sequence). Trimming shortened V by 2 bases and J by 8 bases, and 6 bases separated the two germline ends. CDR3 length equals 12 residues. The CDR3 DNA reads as TGTGCCACCAGCAGATCCGGGGAAAAACTGTTTTTT. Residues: CATSRSGEKLFF.

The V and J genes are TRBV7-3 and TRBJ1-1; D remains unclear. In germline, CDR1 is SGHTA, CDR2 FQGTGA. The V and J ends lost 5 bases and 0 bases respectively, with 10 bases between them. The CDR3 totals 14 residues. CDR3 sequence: CASSPGGLNTEAFF. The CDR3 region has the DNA TGTGCCAGCAGCCCCGGAGGCTTGAACACTGAAGCTTTCTTT. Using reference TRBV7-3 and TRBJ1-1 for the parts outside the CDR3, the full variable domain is GAGVSQTPSNKVTEKGKYVELRCDPISGHTALYWYRQSLGQGPEFLIYFQGTGAADDSGLPNDRFFAVRPEGSVSTLKIQRTERGDSAVYLCASSPGGLNTEAFFGQGTRLTVV.

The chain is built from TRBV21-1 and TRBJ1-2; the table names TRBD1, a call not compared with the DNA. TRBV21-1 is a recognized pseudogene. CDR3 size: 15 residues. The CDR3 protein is CASSNRDRVQYGYTF. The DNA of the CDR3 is TGTGCCAGCAGCAACCGGGACAGGGTGCAGTATGGCTACACCTTC.

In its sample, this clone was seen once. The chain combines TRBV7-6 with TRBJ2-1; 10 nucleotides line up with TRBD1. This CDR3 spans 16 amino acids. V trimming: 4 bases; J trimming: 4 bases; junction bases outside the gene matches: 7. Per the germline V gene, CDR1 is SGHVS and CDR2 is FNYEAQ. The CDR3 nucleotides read TGTGCCAGCAGCTCCGTTGGGACAGGGGCGTACAATGAGCAGTTCTTC. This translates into CASSSVGTGAYNEQFF.

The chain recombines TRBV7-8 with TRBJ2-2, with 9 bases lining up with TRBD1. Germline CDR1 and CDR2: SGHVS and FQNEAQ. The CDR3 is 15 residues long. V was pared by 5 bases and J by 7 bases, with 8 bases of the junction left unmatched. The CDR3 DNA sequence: TGTGCCAGCAGCCCCGGACAGGGGCGAATCGGGGAGCTGTTTTTT. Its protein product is CASSPGQGRIGELFF.

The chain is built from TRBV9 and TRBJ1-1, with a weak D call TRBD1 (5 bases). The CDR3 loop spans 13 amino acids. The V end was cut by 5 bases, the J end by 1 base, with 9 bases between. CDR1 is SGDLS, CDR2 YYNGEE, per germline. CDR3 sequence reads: CASSRGPNTEAFF. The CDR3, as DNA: TGTGCCAGCAGTAGGGGTCCGAACACTGAAGCTTTCTTT.